This T cell receptor beta chain was retrieved from a study of identical twins. TCRdb ran MiXCR on the 5' RACE reads and lists one entry per CDR3 protein. Of around 340,000 distinct CDR3 sequences in the sample, approximately 10% were seen once. Looked up from germline, CDR1 is LGHDT and CDR2 is YNNKEL (reference sequence). V was shortened by 6 bases and J by 0 bases, with 13 bases between the two germline ends. The length of the CDR3 is 15 residues. The clonotype was recovered from a woman aged 50 to 65 in good health. The gene calls are TRBV3-1 and TRBJ2-3, with D possibly being TRBD2 (6 bases). The sample consisted of naive T cells sorted from blood. CDR3 protein: CASRAAGTSTDTQYF. The CDR3 DNA reads as TGTGCCAGCAGGGCCGCCGGGACTAGCACAGATACGCAGTATTTT.